A single TCR beta chain is shown here with its context. The target antigen is unknown. This sample stems from a study of cytomegalovirus exposure and HLA in healthy donors. V was shortened by 3 bases and J by 9 bases, with 14 bases between the two germline ends. From germline, CDR1 is MGHDK and CDR2 SYGVNS. This CDR3 contains 14 residues. Study results and caveats: Indistinguishability led to the exclusion of some V segments, TRBV6-2 and TRBV6-3 included.

Vbeta (60) and Jbeta (13) primers were used in the PCR. The method was immunoSEQ multiplex PCR; TCRdb's version includes in-frame clones alone and lacks a portion of them. Of roughly 220,000 clones in the sample, 65% to 85% were seen once. Sequencing was done on a sample of PBMCs. The clonotype was recovered from a man aged 50-59 years in good health and CMV-seronegative. V gene TRBV25-1 combines with J gene TRBJ2-2; D is perhaps TRBD1 (5 bases). The CDR3 DNA follows: TGTGCCAGCAGTGATCTAGGGGTGGTCCGGGAGCTGTTTTTT. It specifies CASSDLGVVRELFF.